These T cell receptor beta chains were read from a single sample in a study of blood T cell repertoires in COVID-19. Libraries were prepared by immunoSEQ multiplex PCR; TCRdb keeps only in-frame clonotypes and omits some of them. Of tens of thousands of clones in the sample, approximately 91% are singletons; the top ten hold more than 4.5%. Sequences were obtained from peripheral blood. The receptors shown here come from a man aged 60-69 years with COVID-19, enrolled during active disease. CDR3s include the opening cysteine and the closing phenylalanine or tryptophan. The D gene is left open where the match is weak. Clone size, where shown, is once, few, many, or a class for clones that have expanded.

V gene	D gene	clone size	J gene	CDR3 protein	CDR3 DNA
TRBV12-3/TRBV12-4	NA	once	TRBJ1-1	CASSALQVTEAFF	TGTGCCAGCAGTGCCCTACAGGTAACTGAAGCTTTCTTT
TRBV6-6	TRBD2	NA	TRBJ2-7	CASSYGGRADEQYF	TGTGCCAGCAGTTACGGCGGGAGGGCCGACGAGCAGTACTTC
TRBV7-9	NA	NA	TRBJ2-7	CASSLAGVYEQYF	TGTGCCAGCAGCTTAGCGGGAGTGTACGAGCAGTACTTC
TRBV30	TRBD1	once	TRBJ1-2	CAWSPSPDRVFPGYTF	TGTGCCTGGAGTCCCTCCCCGGACAGGGTGTTCCCTGGCTACACCTTC
TRBV7-2	TRBD1	NA	TRBJ1-2	CASSSRTGQGYTF	TGTGCCAGCAGCTCCCGGACAGGGCAAGGCTACACCTTC
TRBV7-3	NA	NA	TRBJ2-5	CASSLNQGTWETQYF	TGTGCCAGCAGCTTAAATCAGGGGACCTGGGAGACCCAGTACTTC
TRBV5-1	TRBD1	once	TRBJ1-1	CASRRQGDTEAFF	TGCGCCAGCAGGCGACAGGGAGACACTGAAGCTTTCTTT
TRBV7-9	TRBD1	NA	TRBJ2-4	CASGRTGIDIQYF	TGTGCCAGCGGACGGACAGGGATAGACATTCAGTACTTC
TRBV7-9	TRBD1	NA	TRBJ1-2	CASSLGTGAGYGYTF	TGTGCCAGCAGCTTAGGGACAGGTGCTGGCTATGGCTACACCTTC
TRBV2	TRBD2	once	TRBJ2-2	CASRRLAGVGETGELFF	TGTGCCAGTCGACGACTAGCGGGAGTTGGAGAAACCGGGGAGCTGTTTTTT
TRBV2	NA	NA	TRBJ1-4	CASSEARYNEKLFF	TGTGCCAGCAGTGAAGCGCGGTACAATGAAAAACTGTTTTTT
TRBV18	NA	few	TRBJ2-1	CASSTQGLGGNEQFF	TGTGCCAGCTCCACCCAAGGACTAGGGGGGAATGAGCAGTTCTTC
TRBV10-3	TRBD2	NA	TRBJ2-4	CAISYGDRGGIQYF	TGTGCCATCAGTTACGGGGACCGGGGGGGCATTCAGTACTTC
TRBV5-1	TRBD1	NA	TRBJ1-2	CASSEAGQGGFTTGYTF	TGCGCCAGCAGCGAGGCGGGACAGGGGGGCTTCACGACTGGCTACACCTTC
TRBV7-9	TRBD1	once	TRBJ1-2	CASSFPASPGQNTFYGYTF	TGTGCCAGCAGCTTCCCCGCTAGCCCGGGACAGAATACTTTTTATGGCTACACCTTC
TRBV4-2	NA	NA	TRBJ2-7	CASSQEREEASTPYEQYF	TGTGCCAGCAGCCAAGAGAGGGAGGAGGCTAGCACCCCCTACGAGCAGTACTTC
TRBV20-1	NA	NA	TRBJ2-3	CSACGTLTPRGGDTQYF	TGCAGTGCTTGTGGCACTCTTACACCTCGAGGGGGAGATACGCAGTATTTT
TRBV3-1/TRBV3-2	TRBD1	NA	TRBJ1-1	CASSPGGAGTEAFF	TGTGCCAGCAGCCCAGGGGGCGCGGGCACTGAAGCTTTCTTT
TRBV25-1	TRBD2	NA	TRBJ2-1	CARVQRAGGGSYNEQFF	TGTGCCAGGGTCCAAAGAGCGGGAGGAGGTTCCTACAATGAGCAGTTCTTC
TRBV18	NA	once	TRBJ1-5	CASSRGQDQPQHF	TGTGCCAGCTCGCGAGGTCAAGATCAGCCCCAGCATTTT
TRBV3-1/TRBV3-2	TRBD2	NA	TRBJ2-7	CASSQEAGVGTEQYF	TGTGCCAGCAGCCAAGAAGCGGGGGTGGGCACTGAGCAGTACTTC
TRBV11-2	NA	NA	TRBJ2-2	CAARGTGELFF	TGTGCCGCACGGGGCACCGGGGAGCTGTTTTTT
TRBV27	TRBD2	NA	TRBJ2-4	CASSLLGRGAENIQYF	TGTGCCAGCAGTTTACTGGGGCGGGGGGCAGAAAACATTCAGTACTTC
TRBV10-1	NA	NA	TRBJ1-5	CASSDGNGQPQHF	TGCGCCAGCAGTGACGGGAATGGTCAGCCCCAGCATTTT
TRBV6-5	TRBD1	NA	TRBJ1-2	CATIGQATLYGYTF	TGTGCCACCATAGGACAGGCGACGCTCTATGGCTACACCTTC
TRBV2	TRBD2	NA	TRBJ2-1	CASSAEREGNEQFF	TGTGCCAGCAGTGCAGAGCGGGAGGGCAATGAGCAGTTCTTC
TRBV6-5	NA	NA	TRBJ1-5	CATAVGGNQPQHF	TGTGCCACCGCGGTAGGGGGCAATCAGCCCCAGCATTTT
TRBV6-5	TRBD2	NA	TRBJ2-1	CASMRGATRYNEQFF	TGTGCCAGCATGCGGGGGGCTACCAGGTACAATGAGCAGTTCTTC
TRBV7-2	TRBD2	NA	TRBJ2-3	CASSLEASGITDTQYF	TGTGCCAGCAGCTTAGAGGCTAGCGGGATTACAGATACGCAGTATTTT
TRBV7-2	NA	NA	TRBJ2-1	CASSPGTYNEQFF	TGTGCCAGCAGTCCCGGGACTTACAATGAGCAGTTCTTC
TRBV19	TRBD2	NA	TRBJ2-7	CASSMGGRASGSDYEQYF	TGTGCCAGTAGTATGGGAGGGAGAGCTAGCGGAAGCGACTACGAGCAGTACTTC
TRBV4-3	NA	NA	TRBJ2-2	CASSPSQGPGELFF	TGCGCCAGCAGCCCATCCCAGGGCCCCGGGGAGCTGTTTTTT
TRBV28	NA	NA	TRBJ1-4	CASSYSVGLFNEKLFF	TGTGCCAGCAGTTATTCCGTGGGGCTATTTAATGAAAAACTGTTTTTT
TRBV29-1	TRBD2	NA	TRBJ2-7	CSVVPSGRASIYEQYF	TGCAGCGTTGTACCCAGCGGGAGGGCCAGTATCTACGAGCAGTACTTC
TRBV30	TRBD1	NA	TRBJ1-6	CAWTVDRVGSPLHF	TGTGCCTGGACAGTGGACAGGGTAGGGTCACCCCTCCACTTT
TRBV3-1/TRBV3-2	TRBD2	NA	TRBJ2-2	CASSPPGLAGVGELFF	TGTGCCAGCAGCCCTCCGGGACTAGCGGGAGTCGGGGAGCTGTTTTTT
TRBV30	NA	NA	TRBJ1-5	CAWSVVGDGNQPQHF	TGTGCCTGGAGTGTTGTCGGGGATGGCAATCAGCCCCAGCATTTT
TRBV7-9	TRBD1	NA	TRBJ1-4	CASSLNSGTENEKLFF	TGTGCCAGCAGCTTAAATAGTGGGACAGAAAATGAAAAACTGTTTTTT
TRBV10-1	TRBD1	NA	TRBJ1-1	CASSPGTGGMAFF	TGCGCCAGCAGCCCCGGGACAGGGGGCATGGCTTTCTTT
TRBV10-3	NA	many	TRBJ1-5	CAISERLDQPQHF	TGTGCCATCAGTGAGCGGTTGGATCAGCCCCAGCATTTT
TRBV11-2	TRBD2	NA	TRBJ2-2	CASSKLAGAAGELFF	TGTGCCAGCAGCAAACTAGCGGGAGCTGCCGGGGAGCTGTTTTTT
TRBV28	NA	NA	TRBJ2-3	CASSLLAAGTDTQYF	TGTGCCAGCAGTTTATTAGCCGCCGGCACAGATACGCAGTATTTT
TRBV10-3	TRBD1	NA	TRBJ1-2	CAIKKESGQGYGYTF	TGTGCCATCAAGAAAGAGTCGGGACAGGGGTATGGCTACACCTTC
TRBV6-6	TRBD2	NA	TRBJ2-2	CASSLLAGSSSGELFF	TGTGCCAGCAGCCTTCTAGCGGGAAGCTCCTCCGGGGAGCTGTTTTTT
TRBV6-5	NA	NA	TRBJ1-2	CASSYGASRGYTF	TGTGCCAGCAGTTACGGGGCGTCGAGGGGCTACACCTTC
TRBV7-9	NA	NA	TRBJ1-2	CASSLTWQDYGYTF	TGTGCCAGCAGCTTAACTTGGCAGGACTATGGCTACACCTTC
TRBV24-1	TRBD2	NA	TRBJ2-7	CATSDRTSGGYEQYF	TGTGCCACCAGTGATCGGACTAGCGGGGGGTACGAGCAGTACTTC
TRBV29-1	TRBD1	once	TRBJ1-2	CSVGSGTGFYGYTF	TGCAGCGTTGGCAGCGGGACAGGATTCTATGGCTACACCTTC
TRBV2	TRBD2	once	TRBJ2-7	CASSRSGSRDEQYF	TGTGCCAGCAGCCGCAGCGGGAGTCGCGACGAGCAGTACTTC
TRBV6-5	TRBD1	once	TRBJ2-7	CASSSSGQLYEQYF	TGTGCCAGCAGTTCATCGGGACAGCTTTACGAGCAGTACTTC
TRBV6-6	TRBD1	few	TRBJ2-7	CASSFLQGARDEQYF	TGTGCCAGCAGTTTTCTACAGGGGGCGCGGGACGAGCAGTACTTC
TRBV18	TRBD1	NA	TRBJ1-4	CASSRSADRRNEKLFF	TGTGCCAGCTCCAGAAGTGCGGACAGGAGGAATGAAAAACTGTTTTTT